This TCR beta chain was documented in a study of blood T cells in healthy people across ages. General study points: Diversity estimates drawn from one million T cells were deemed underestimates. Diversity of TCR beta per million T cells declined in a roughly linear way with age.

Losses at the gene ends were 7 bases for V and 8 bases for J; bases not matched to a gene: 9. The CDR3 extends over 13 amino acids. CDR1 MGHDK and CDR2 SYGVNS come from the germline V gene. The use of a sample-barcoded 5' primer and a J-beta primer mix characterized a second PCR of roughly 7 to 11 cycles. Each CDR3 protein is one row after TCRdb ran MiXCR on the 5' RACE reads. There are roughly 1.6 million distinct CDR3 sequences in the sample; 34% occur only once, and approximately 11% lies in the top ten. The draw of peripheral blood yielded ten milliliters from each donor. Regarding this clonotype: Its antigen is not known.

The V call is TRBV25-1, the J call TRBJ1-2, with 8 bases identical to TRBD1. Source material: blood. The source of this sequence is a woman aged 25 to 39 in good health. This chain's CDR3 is CASMGQAPGGYTF. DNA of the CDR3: TGTGCCAGCATGGGACAGGCCCCAGGCGGCTACACCTTC.